Listed here are 5 T cell receptor beta chains from one sample, sequenced in a study of blood T cell repertoires in COVID-19. The protocol was immunoSEQ multiplex PCR, while the TCRdb copy is restricted to in-frame clones and leaves out a portion. The data contain about 58,000 clones, over 80% of them singletons. The sample consisted of peripheral blood. The receptor source for this set is a man in his sixties with acute or convalescent COVID-19.

This clone was detected only once. The V call is TRBV28, the J call TRBJ1-2, with D maybe TRBD1 (6 bases). Trimming took off 5 bases at V and 4 bases at J, with 17 bases between the two ends. There are 15 residues in the CDR3. Per the germline V gene, CDR1 is MDHEN and CDR2 is SYDVKM. CDR3 sequence: CASSQQGTPAYGYTF. CDR3 sequence (DNA): TGTGCCAGCAGTCAACAAGGGACACCTGCCTATGGCTACACCTTC.

V usage is TRBV21-1 and J usage is TRBJ2-7; TRBD1, as called in the table, went unchecked against the DNA. TRBV21-1 is termed a pseudogene. CDR3 length: 15 residues. The CDR3 DNA reads TGTGCCAGCAGCAAAGGCCAGGAACCGAGTTGGGAGCAGTACTTC. It specifies CASSKGQEPSWEQYF.

This clone is a singleton in its sample. The V call is TRBV6-2 or TRBV6-3, the J call TRBJ2-7; 9 bases line up with TRBD1. Per germline, CDR1 MNHEY and CDR2 SVGEGT. The CDR3 is made up of 14 amino acids. The V and J ends lost 0 bases and 5 bases, in that order; junction bases with no gene match: 2. The CDR3 DNA is TGTGCCAGCAGTTACTCCGGGACAGGGAACGAGCAGTACTTC. Translating gives CASSYSGTGNEQYF.

This clone was picked up a small number of times. This chain connects TRBV7-3 to TRBJ2-2; TRBD2 matches at 7 bases. J gave up 0 bases and V 7 bases, and 2 bases lay outside the gene matches. Germline CDR1 reads SGHTA; CDR2 reads FQGTGA. The CDR3 has 14 residues. DNA of the CDR3: TGTGCCAGCACAGGGACTACGAACACCGGGGAGCTGTTTTTT. Amino acids: CASTGTTNTGELFF.

The chain carries TRBV5-6 and TRBJ2-7; 7 bases map to TRBD1. Germline CDR1 and CDR2: SGHDT and YYEEEE. CDR3 length: 15 residues. With 4 bases clipped from V and 4 bases from J, the junction kept 11 bases outside the gene matches. This CDR3 is CASSKGAGPQYEQYF. The CDR3 bases are TGTGCCAGCAGCAAGGGGGCCGGGCCCCAATACGAGCAGTACTTC.